This T cell receptor (beta chain) was observed in a study of T cell repertoires in aging, cancer and after chemotherapy. About the study: Repeat sampling of healthy donors over several months to years showed clear clonal overlap. Roughly 10 million TCR reads made up the full dataset. General study points: Immunological memory after chemotherapy cannot be judged from the repertoire data. Median generation probability rose over the chemotherapy interval in each cancer cohort, suggesting rebound thymic output.

Turning to this clonotype: Its antigen is undetermined.

A mixed TRB-A/B primer pool amplified rearranged TRB by multiplex touch-down PCR. One entry per CDR3 protein, called by TCRdb with MiXCR from the multiplex PCR reads. The top ten clones hold around 4.7% of a sample with some 8,000 distinct CDR3 sequences, around 35% of them seen once. The CDR3 consists of 14 residues. Losses at the gene ends were 2 bases for V and 7 bases for J; bases not matched to a gene: 7. The germline V gene encodes CDR1 MNHEY and CDR2 SVGAGI. TCR beta rearrangements were amplified from peripheral blood genomic DNA. The chain joins TRBV6-5 to TRBJ2-5; 7 bases line up with TRBD2. Sample: blood. The TCR was taken from a human donor in good health. The CDR3 loop reads CASSYERGGVTQYF. The CDR3 DNA reads TGTGCCAGCAGTTACGAAAGGGGAGGGGTGACCCAGTACTTC.